The next 27 T cell receptor beta chains were all read from a single sample in a study of OX40 agonist ivuxolimab in advanced cancers. Assay: immunoSEQ multiplex PCR; the TCRdb copy retains only in-frame clones and omits some. Of some 40,000 clones in the sample, 85% were seen once. Material: CD4+ or CD8+ T cells sorted from blood, obtained in a trial of the OX40 agonist ivuxolimab. The receptors stem from an adult with an advanced solid tumor such as melanoma, head and neck, liver or kidney cancer.

About this clone itself: An end of the junction differs from the germline gene, which may be a read error. This sequence joins TRBV10-1 and TRBJ1-4; tentatively, D is TRBD1 (5 bases). The CDR3 consists of 13 residues. Germline CDR1 WNHNN, CDR2 SYGVQD (reference sequence). In DNA form, the CDR3 reads TGCGCCAGCAGTGAGGGGGGTACAAGAAAAACTGTTTTT. It yields the protein CASSEGGTRKTVF.

This clone appeared once. The chain employs TRBV7-3 and TRBJ2-2; D perhaps matches TRBD2 (5 bases). Trimming removed 1 base at V and 0 bases at J, with 12 bases between. There are 17 residues in the CDR3. Germline CDR1 reads SGHTA; CDR2 reads FQGTGA. The CDR3: CASSLNAGRANTGELFF. CDR3 DNA: TGTGCCAGCAGCTTAAACGCGGGCCGCGCGAACACCGGGGAGCTGTTTTTT.

The chain uses TRBV5-1 and TRBJ2-5; D is unresolved. The CDR3 is 16 residues long. The V gene's germline CDR1 is SGHRS and CDR2 YFSETQ. V dropped 2 bases and J dropped 0 bases, with 14 bases sitting between them. The CDR3 sequence: CASSLTGIEYQETQYF. CDR3 sequence (DNA): TGCGCCAGCAGCTTAACGGGTATCGAGTACCAAGAGACCCAGTACTTC.

The J gene is TRBJ2-5, the V gene TRBV5-6; TRBD2 agrees at 11 bases. CDR3 length equals 17 residues. Trimming took 2 bases from V and 4 from J; bases not matched to a gene: 10. Germline CDR1 is SGHDT and CDR2 is YYEEEE. CDR3 loop: CASSFQLAGVDRETQYF. In DNA form, the CDR3 reads TGTGCCAGCAGCTTCCAACTAGCGGGAGTGGATCGAGAGACCCAGTACTTC.

The chain combines TRBV5-1 with TRBJ2-1; D is perhaps TRBD2 (7 bases). Germline V CDR1 and CDR2: SGHRS, YFSETQ. Trimming shortened V by 4 bases and J by 7 bases, and 15 bases separated the two germline ends. The CDR3 sequence is 14 residues long. CDR3 protein: CASSGGAVGNEQFF. CDR3 nucleotide sequence: TGCGCCAGCAGCGGGGGGGCGGTCGGGAATGAGCAGTTCTTC.

The chain is built from TRBV5-4 and TRBJ1-4, with D possibly matching TRBD1 (5 bases). The CDR3 contains 15 residues. The V end was cut by 0 bases, the J end by 4 bases, with 10 bases between. Germline V gives CDR1 SGHNT, CDR2 YYREEE (reference sequence). The CDR3, as DNA: TGTGCCAGCAGCTTGGGGGGGGGACGTAATGAAAAACTGTTTTTT. Amino acid sequence: CASSLGGGRNEKLFF.

This chain connects TRBV6-1 to TRBJ2-7, with D possibly TRBD2 on 6 matching bases. Germline V CDR1 and CDR2: MNHNS, SASEGT. CDR3 length equals 13 residues. V was clipped by 6 bases and J by 6 bases, with 15 bases between them. CDR3: CASSGYSGGEQYF. CDR3 DNA sequence: TGTGCCAGCAGCGGGTACTCCGGGGGCGAGCAGTACTTC.

V and J are TRBV5-8 and TRBJ1-2; 7 nucleotides align to TRBD1. Germline CDR1 reads SGHTS; CDR2 reads YDEGEE. The CDR3 is 13 residues long. Unmatched junction bases numbered 3, after V lost 1 base and J lost 6 bases. The CDR3 coding sequence is TGTGCCAGCAGCTTGATAGGGGGCGATGGCTACACCTTC. Translation: CASSLIGGDGYTF. The complete variable domain, with remaining parts taken from reference TRBV5-8 and TRBJ1-2, reads EAGVTQSPTHLIKTRGQQATLRCSPISGHTSVYWYQQALGLGLQFLLWYDEGEERNRGNFPPRFSGRQFPNYSSELNVNALELEDSALYLCASSLIGGDGYTFGSGTRLTVV.

The chain employs TRBV28 and TRBJ2-5, with D perhaps TRBD2 (6 bases). Germline CDR1 reads MDHEN; CDR2 reads SYDVKM. Between the trimmed V and J ends, which lost 6 bases and 2 bases, there was a span of 16 bases. This CDR3 is built from 15 residues. The CDR3 DNA is TGTGCCAGCAGCTACGCTGGGGGAGGACAAGAGACCCAGTACTTC. Amino acid sequence: CASSYAGGGQETQYF.

The chain couples TRBV7-3 to TRBJ2-5, with 8 bases identical to TRBD2. V trimming: 3 bases; J trimming: 5 bases; junction bases outside the gene matches: 8. Germline V gives CDR1 SGHTA, CDR2 FQGTGA. The CDR3 extends over 15 amino acids. This CDR3 reads CASSFKRESGETQYF. DNA of the CDR3: TGTGCCAGCAGCTTCAAGCGGGAGTCGGGTGAGACCCAGTACTTC.

By frequency in the sample, this clone is medium-sized. The rearrangement uses TRBV11-2 and TRBJ1-2, with D perhaps matching TRBD1 (5 bases). The CDR3 is made up of 14 amino acids. With 0 bases removed from V and 7 bases from J, the gap between germline ends came to 12 bases. Germline V gene lookup returns CDR1 SGHAT and CDR2 FQNNGV. The CDR3 region has the DNA TGTGCCAGCAGCTTAGACCCGGGGCGGGGTGGCTACACCTTC. It translates to CASSLDPGRGGYTF.

V and J are TRBV29-1 and TRBJ2-7, with 11 bases identical to TRBD2. The CDR3 consists of 12 residues. The germline CDR1 and CDR2 sequences are SQVTM and ANQGSEA. V lost 7 bases to trimming and J lost 3 bases; unmatched junction nucleotides: 2. CDR3 nucleotides: TGCAGCGCCCTAGCGGGGGGCTACGAGCAGTACTTC. Its translation: CSALAGGYEQYF.

This clone was seen only a few times. This sequence joins TRBV9 and TRBJ2-1; 10 nucleotides align to TRBD2. V lost 5 bases to trimming and J lost 6 bases; unmatched junction nucleotides: 8. This CDR3 contains 15 residues. Germline V gene sequence: CDR1 SGDLS, CDR2 YYNGEE. CDR3 bases: TGTGCCAGCAGTCCAGGGGTAGCGGGAGGCAATGAGCAGTTCTTC. It is translated as CASSPGVAGGNEQFF.

This clone has only a few counts. The genes are TRBV7-8 and TRBJ2-4; 7 bases match TRBD1. Per germline, CDR1 SGHVS and CDR2 FQNEAQ. V shed 0 bases, J shed 4 bases, and the junction held 9 bases outside the gene matches. The CDR3 is made up of 17 amino acids. The CDR3 loop reads CASSLARTGATKNIQYF. The CDR3 bases are TGTGCCAGCAGCTTAGCAAGGACAGGAGCCACAAAAAACATTCAGTACTTC. Together with reference TRBV7-8 and TRBJ2-4, the CDR3 gives the full variable domain: GAGVSQSPRYKVAKRGQDVALRCDPISGHVSLFWYQQALGQGPEFLTYFQNEAQLDKSGLPSDRFFAERPEGSVSTLKIQRTQQEDSAVYLCASSLARTGATKNIQYFGAGTRLSVL.

This sequence joins TRBV2 and TRBJ1-5; D unresolved. V shed 10 bases and J shed 0 bases, with 10 bases lying between them. The CDR3 has 13 residues. Germline V gene data show CDR1 as SNHLY and CDR2 as FYNNEI. Written as DNA, the CDR3 is TGTGCCACCGGACGGGATAGCAATCAGCCCCAGCATTTT. Amino acid sequence: CATGRDSNQPQHF.

The CDR3 nucleotides are TGTGCCAGCAGCTTTACACAGGGGGGCGATGGCTACACCTTC. This sequence encodes CASSFTQGGDGYTF. The chain couples TRBV7-3 to TRBJ1-2; 8 bases are a match to TRBD1. The CDR3 runs to 14 residues. Trimming cost V 3 bases and J 6 bases; bases outside gene matches: 6. The germline V gene encodes CDR1 SGHTA and CDR2 FQGTGA.

The rearrangement joins TRBV7-5 to TRBJ2-2; TRBD1 is the table's D call and was not checked against the DNA. TRBV7-5 is a pseudogene segment. This CDR3 has 16 residues. CDR3 region: CARSKGWTASTGELFF. The DNA of the CDR3 is TGTGCCAGAAGCAAAGGGTGGACAGCAAGCACCGGGGAGCTGTTTTTT.

The chain has TRBV11-3 and TRBJ1-1; tentative D call: TRBD1 (5 bases). Germline CDR1 reads SGHNT; CDR2 reads YENEEA. Trimming removed 7 bases from V and 6 bases from J, with 18 bases in between. CDR3 length equals 14 residues. This CDR3 is CASIHPPREPEAFF. In DNA, the CDR3 is TGTGCCAGCATCCACCCCCCCAGGGAGCCTGAAGCTTTCTTT.

The chain couples TRBV10-2 to TRBJ2-1, with TRBD2 as a possible D gene (5 bases). V dropped 8 bases and J dropped 8 bases, with 16 bases sitting between them. Germline CDR1 is WSHSY and CDR2 is SAAADI. The CDR3 has 13 residues. As DNA, the CDR3 is TGCGCCAGCTTGGGTCTAGCCGGGGATGAGCAGTTCTTC. Translation gives CASLGLAGDEQFF.

In DNA, the CDR3 is TGTGCCAGCAGTTCCGGGACAGGGGAATGGGGTGAAGCTTTCTTT. This gives the protein CASSSGTGEWGEAFF. The rearrangement uses TRBV11-3 and TRBJ1-1, with 10 positions matching TRBD1. This CDR3 contains 15 residues. Germline CDR1 is SGHNT and CDR2 is YENEEA. The trim removed 6 bases at V and 7 bases at J, leaving 11 bases unmatched.

The V gene is TRBV21-1, the J gene TRBJ2-3; TRBD1, the table's D call, was not compared with the DNA. TRBV21-1 is a listed pseudogene. This CDR3 is built from 18 residues. DNA for the CDR3: TGTGCCAGCAGCCTGTCCGGGACAGGGGGGGGAGGCACAGATACGCAGTATTTT. It yields the protein CASSLSGTGGGGTDTQYF.

This clone has just a few counts. The chain joins TRBV28 to TRBJ1-6, with D possibly TRBD1 on 5 matching bases. With 9 bases removed from V and 10 bases from J, the gap between germline ends came to 16 bases. Germline CDR1 reads MDHEN; CDR2 reads SYDVKM. CDR3 length equals 13 residues. The CDR3 region has the DNA TGTGCCAGTGGTGACAGAATTGAGTCACCCCTCCACTTT. It yields the protein CASGDRIESPLHF.

The chain is built from TRBV11-2 and TRBJ2-3, with no clear D. V was trimmed by 5 bases and J by 2 bases, leaving 14 bases between them. The CDR3 length is 15 residues. Germline CDR1 and CDR2: SGHAT and FQNNGV. This CDR3 reads CASSQGQLNTDTQYF. The CDR3 DNA reads as TGTGCCAGCAGCCAAGGCCAACTAAACACAGATACGCAGTATTTT.

The chain combines TRBV7-6 with TRBJ1-2; tentatively, D is TRBD1 (5 bases). Germline V gene sequence: CDR1 SGHVS, CDR2 FNYEAQ. CDR3 size: 15 residues. V lost 2 bases to trimming and J lost 4 bases, with 14 bases between them. The CDR3 sequence: CASSLTARQSYGYTF. The CDR3 DNA reads TGTGCCAGCAGCTTAACGGCCCGACAGAGCTATGGCTACACCTTC.

As concerns this clone: A junction end diverges from the germline sequence, so it may reflect a read error. The rearrangement joins TRBV2 to TRBJ2-5, with TRBD1 matching over 8 bases. This CDR3 contains 13 residues. Germline CDR1 reads SNHLY; CDR2 reads FYNNEI. In DNA, the CDR3 is TGTGCCAGCAGCGAAGACAGGGGAGAGACCCAGTACTTC. Translated, it gives CASSEDRGETQYF.

The V and J genes are TRBV5-5 and TRBJ1-5; the D is unclear. In germline, CDR1 is SGHKS, CDR2 YYEKEE (reference sequence). This CDR3 has 14 residues. The V end was cut by 5 bases, the J end by 6 bases, with 15 bases between. CDR3 residues: CASRREIGLQPQHF. DNA of the CDR3: TGTGCCAGCAGACGGGAAATAGGGCTTCAGCCCCAGCATTTT.

The V call is TRBV23-1, the J call TRBJ1-2, with 11 bases lining up with TRBD1. TRBV23-1 is given ORF status, its function remaining uncertain. V shed 10 bases, J shed 7 bases, and the junction held 8 bases outside the gene matches. This CDR3 contains 13 residues. CDR3 sequence reads: CATPKGQGGGYTF. The CDR3 DNA sequence: TGCGCCACCCCCAAGGGACAGGGGGGTGGCTACACCTTC.